This paragraph reports one T cell receptor (beta chain). The sample is drawn from a study of blood T cell repertoires in COVID-19. Study as a whole: Spain, Italy and the United States supplied samples that represented acute and convalescent COVID-19.

In the original processing: Estimated nucleated cell counts came from reference gene primer amplification. TCRdb keeps only in-frame clones here, not all; method: immunoSEQ multiplex PCR. V, J and clone size are those of that table, while D and trimming were read from the DNA. The data show approximately 120,000 clones, approximately 82% seen once. V was shortened by 5 bases and J by 5 bases, with 24 bases between the two germline ends. This CDR3 has 17 amino acids. Germline V gene data show CDR1 as MDHEN and CDR2 as SYDVKM. The clonotype originates from a woman between 45 and 60 years old with acute or convalescent COVID-19. The material sequenced was peripheral blood. The rearrangement links TRBV28 to TRBJ1-2, with TRBD1 as a possible D gene (6 bases). CDR3 sequence: CASSNSGAGGLLYGYTF. The CDR3 nucleotides are TGTGCCAGCAGTAATTCGGGGGCCGGGGGGCTGTTATATGGCTACACCTTC.